A selection of T cell receptor beta chains follows, all from one sample in a study of T cells in Graves' hyperthyroidism and ophthalmopathy. TCRdb ran MiXCR on the multiplex PCR reads and lists one entry per CDR3 protein. The sample lists a few hundred thousand distinct CDR3 sequences, around an eighth occurring once. The sequenced sample consisted of blood. The receptors stem from a young woman with Graves' hyperthyroidism. Each CDR3 is given with its conserved first and last residue. A D gene is named only where the DNA matches it firmly. The size entry is marked missing in some rows and otherwise reads once, few, many or a size class.

D,J,V,size,DNA,CDR3
TRBD1,TRBJ1-2,TRBV2,many,TGTGCCAGCAGGGGACAGATAGAGGGCTACACCTTC,CASRGQIEGYTF
TRBD2,TRBJ2-5,TRBV20-1,-,TGCAGTGCTAGGGGACTAGCGGGAGAGATGGGAGAGACCCAGTACTTC,CSARGLAGEMGETQYF
TRBD1,TRBJ1-2,TRBV2,many,TGTGCCAGGACAGGGATTACTCCGGTGGGCTATGGCTACACCTTC,CARTGITPVGYGYTF
TRBD2,TRBJ2-3,TRBV5-6,many,TGTGCCAGCAGCTCTAGGACACGGGGGGACACAGATACGCAGTATTTT,CASSSRTRGDTDTQYF
-,TRBJ2-1,TRBV12-3/TRBV12-4,many,TGTGCCAGCACTCTATCCTCTCTCCACAATGAGCAGTTCTTC,CASTLSSLHNEQFF
TRBD1,TRBJ1-5,TRBV19,many,TGTGCCAGTACCAGATACGGGGCAGGGGGAAGTAATCAGCCCCAGCATTTT,CASTRYGAGGSNQPQHF
TRBD1,TRBJ1-2,TRBV12-3/TRBV12-4,-,TGTGCCAGCAGTACAGGGACAGGCCCTAACTATGGCTACACCTTC,CASSTGTGPNYGYTF
-,TRBJ2-2,TRBV5-1,many,TGCGCCAGCAGCTTGGTATCCGGGCCCGCCGGGGAGCTGTTTTTT,CASSLVSGPAGELFF
-,TRBJ2-1,TRBV10-1,few,TGCGCCAGCAGTGACCCATCATTCATCCCCAATGAGCAGTTCTTC,CASSDPSFIPNEQFF
-,TRBJ2-3,TRBV27,many,TGTGCCAGCAGGAGGTTGACTAGCACAGATACGCAGTATTTT,CASRRLTSTDTQYF
-,TRBJ2-5,TRBV14,many,TGTGCCAGCAGCCAAGATGGAGAGACCCAGTACTTC,CASSQDGETQYF
-,TRBJ1-1,TRBV29-1,few,TGCAGCGTTGACCCGGGTCCCCCTTTCTTT,CSVDPGPPFF
-,TRBJ2-1,TRBV5-1,-,TGCGCCAGCAAGGCTGACTCCTACAATGAGCAGTTCTTC,CASKADSYNEQFF
-,TRBJ1-6,TRBV7-9,many,TGTGCCAGCAGACCCGGAGCGGGGGATTCACCCCTCCACTTT,CASRPGAGDSPLHF
-,TRBJ1-3,TRBV29-1,many,TGCAGCGTTGCCTCGCGGCTCTCTGGAAACACCATATATTTT,CSVASRLSGNTIYF
-,TRBJ1-2,TRBV20-1,-,TGCAGTGTCATAGGAGCCGGGCTACGAGCTAACTATGGCTACACCTTC,CSVIGAGLRANYGYTF
TRBD2,TRBJ2-1,TRBV30,many,TGTGCCTGGAGCCCCCCAGGGACTACCAACCCCCATCGGAATGAGCAGTTCTTC,CAWSPPGTTNPHRNEQFF
-,TRBJ2-3,TRBV20-1,many,TGCAGTGCTATTCGGGCGGCTAGCACAGATACGCAGTATTTT,CSAIRAASTDTQYF
-,TRBJ1-6,TRBV27,few,TGTGCCAGCCGACTGGAAAGCTCCTATAATTCACCCCTCCACTTT,CASRLESSYNSPLHF
TRBD1,TRBJ1-4,TRBV10-3,once,TGTGCCTCGCAGGGGGCGCCTTTAGAAAAACTGTTTTTT,CASQGAPLEKLFF